The TCR beta chain under discussion was sequenced for a study of blood T cells in healthy people across ages. Study results and caveats: Fewer expanded clones and more diversity marked long-lived versus aged donors.

The CDR3 contains 11 residues. Germline V gives CDR1 MNHNS, CDR2 SASEGT. The ends were cut back, 8 bases at V and 3 bases at J, with 5 bases in the middle. Roughly 10 milliliters of peripheral blood were drawn from each donor into EDTA-treated tubes. With each sample, at least 6 micrograms of total RNA were extracted. This clonotype has a handful of counts. The antigen is unknown. This may come from a read error, since a much larger clone is one base off. PCR was performed a second time for roughly 7 to 12 cycles using a sample-barcoded 5' primer and a J-beta primer mix. Every individual sample yielded 2.5 million or more paired-end reads (each containing CDR3). Using its own MiXCR run on the 5' RACE reads, TCRdb lists one record per CDR3 protein. Here the sample spans roughly 1,500,000 distinct CDR3 sequences, about 31% being singletons.

The V call is TRBV6-1, the J call TRBJ2-1; D ambiguous. The receptor comes from a woman aged 30 to 39 in good health. Sequencing was carried out using blood. The CDR3 DNA follows: TGTGCCAGCCAGGTCTACAATGAGCAGTTCTTC. Its translation is CASQVYNEQFF.